A single T cell receptor (beta chain) is shown here with its context. Its specificity is not known. The study ran its PCR with 60 Vbeta and 13 Jbeta primers. Sequencing used immunoSEQ multiplex PCR; TCRdb keeps in-frame clones, though not all of them. Among about 200,000 clones listed, about 90% were seen once. The CDR3 is made up of 14 amino acids. Germline V gene sequence: CDR1 SGHNT, CDR2 YYREEE (reference sequence). V lost 4 bases, J lost 6 bases, and 6 bases stayed unmatched. This sample was included in a study of cytomegalovirus exposure and HLA in healthy donors. Across the study: Around 76% of some 390 genotyped donors fell in the Caucasian-associated ancestry cluster. Study-level results: In a later analysis, TCR beta V- and J-gene trimming showed a link to a missense DCLRE1C variant. Association with HLA alleles at 0.05 false discovery rate was found for about 17,000 TCR beta sequences in a later analysis.

The specimen sequenced was PBMCs. The chain carries TRBV5-4 and TRBJ1-1, with TRBD1 identical over 10 bases. This receptor was obtained from a boy under 10 years old in good health and CMV-seronegative. DNA of the CDR3: TGTGCCAGCAGCGTTGGGACAGGGGAGGCTGAAGCTTTCTTT. The encoded protein is CASSVGTGEAEAFF.